The 18 T cell receptor beta chains below all came from one sample that was sequenced in a study of T cell repertoires in ileal Crohn's disease. TCRdb's copy holds only in-frame clones and misses some; the assay was immunoSEQ multiplex PCR. The sample lists 15,000 or so clones; around 88% were seen once. The specimen sequenced was ileal tissue. The source is an adult with Crohn's disease.

This clone was seen only a few times. The chain recombines TRBV28 with TRBJ1-3; no reliable D call. V gave up 6 bases and J gave up 0 bases, with 9 bases separating them. The CDR3 totals 14 residues. Germline V gene sequence: CDR1 MDHEN, CDR2 SYDVKM. This CDR3 is CASSQASSGNTIYF. The DNA of the CDR3 is TGTGCCAGCAGCCAGGCGAGCTCTGGAAACACCATATATTTT.

This chain uses TRBV5-6 with TRBJ2-1; 14 positions match TRBD2. Trimming at V came to 6 bases and at J to 7 bases, leaving 12 bases not matched to a gene. The CDR3 is made up of 17 amino acids. In germline, CDR1 is SGHDT, CDR2 YYEEEE. This CDR3 is CASTAWGLAGEKNEQFF. DNA for the CDR3: TGTGCCAGCACCGCCTGGGGACTAGCGGGAGAGAAGAATGAGCAGTTCTTC.

This clone was detected once. The chain uses TRBV5-6 and TRBJ1-2; 7 positions match TRBD1. Germline CDR1 and CDR2: SGHDT and YYEEEE. Unmatched junction bases numbered 6, after V lost 2 bases and J lost 5 bases. The CDR3 is made up of 14 amino acids. The CDR3 sequence: CASSLRGPLYGYTF. The CDR3 DNA sequence: TGTGCCAGCAGCTTAAGGGGGCCGCTTTATGGCTACACCTTC.

The chain is built from TRBV7-8 and TRBJ2-1; 9 bases agree with TRBD2. Germline-derived CDR1 and CDR2 are SGHVS and FQNEAQ. J was trimmed by 8 bases and V by 3 bases; bases with no gene match: 8. There are 15 residues in the CDR3. The CDR3 bases are TGTGCCAGCAGCTTGGTAGCGGGAGCCTTCGATGAGCAGTTCTTC. This sequence encodes CASSLVAGAFDEQFF.

This rearrangement joins TRBV29-1 to TRBJ1-1; unclear D gene. The CDR3 runs 12 residues. V was shortened by 6 bases and J by 8 bases, with 16 bases between the two germline ends. The germline gives CDR1 SQVTM, CDR2 ANQGSEA. The CDR3 spells CSVRYGQSEAFF. The CDR3 nucleotides read TGCAGCGTCCGATACGGTCAATCAGAAGCTTTCTTT. The variable domain in full, with the rest retrieved from reference TRBV29-1 and TRBJ1-1, is SAVISQKPSRDICQRGTSLTIQCQVDSQVTMMFWYRQQPGQSLTLIATANQGSEATYESGFVIDKFPISRPNLTFSTLTVSNMSPEDSSIYLCSVRYGQSEAFFGQGTRLTVV.

The chain employs TRBV6-1 and TRBJ1-5, with no clear D. With 1 base removed from V and 2 bases from J, the gap between germline ends came to 9 bases. Germline assignment: CDR1 MNHNS and CDR2 SASEGT. The CDR3 has 15 residues. The CDR3 is CASSEVGLGNQPQHF. The CDR3 nucleotides read TGTGCCAGCAGTGAAGTCGGGTTGGGCAATCAGCCCCAGCATTTT.

The rearrangement links TRBV18 to TRBJ1-5; TRBD1 matches 7 bases. Germline V CDR1 and CDR2: KGHSH, LQKENI. J gave up 2 bases and V 6 bases, and 10 bases lay outside the gene matches. This CDR3 has 16 amino acids. The CDR3 region has the DNA TGTGCCAGCTCTGCCAGGGGGTCTGGTGGCAATCAGCCCCAGCATTTT. It encodes CASSARGSGGNQPQHF.

This clone is labeled medium-sized. The rearrangement uses TRBV6-8 and TRBJ1-1; TRBD1 agrees at 7 bases. The germline V gene has CDR1 MNHGY and CDR2 SAAAGT. The CDR3 has 14 residues. Trimming cost V 4 bases and J 8 bases; bases outside gene matches: 10. This chain's CDR3 is CASSSPTGHREAFF. The DNA for the CDR3 is TGTGCCAGCAGTTCCCCGACAGGGCACAGAGAAGCTTTCTTT.

The chain couples TRBV5-1 to TRBJ1-1, with D perhaps TRBD1 (5 bases). The CDR3 totals 15 residues. The germline gives CDR1 SGHRS, CDR2 YFSETQ. V was clipped by 1 base and J by 1 base, with 11 bases between them. The CDR3 is CASSLNIGANTEAFF. CDR3 nucleotides: TGCGCCAGCAGCTTGAATATAGGGGCGAACACTGAAGCTTTCTTT. The full variable domain, in which reference TRBV5-1 and TRBJ1-1 provide the parts outside the CDR3, is KAGVTQTPRYLIKTRGQQVTLSCSPISGHRSVSWYQQTPGQGLQFLFEYFSETQRNKGNFPGRFSGRQFSNSRSEMNVSTLELGDSALYLCASSLNIGANTEAFFGQGTRLTVV.

This rearrangement joins TRBV19 to TRBJ2-3; 11 bases are a match to TRBD2. The CDR3 extends over 16 amino acids. CDR1 and CDR2 from the germline V gene are LNHDA and SQIVND (reference sequence). The junction had 7 bases not matched to a gene; V was cut back by 3 bases and J by 5 bases. Written as DNA, the CDR3 is TGTGCCAGTAGTATGGATAGCGGGAGGGGAGAAGATACGCAGTATTTT. Protein sequence: CASSMDSGRGEDTQYF.

The chain couples TRBV28 to TRBJ1-5, with 8 bases identical to TRBD1. Trimming at V came to 2 bases and at J to 7 bases, leaving 4 bases not matched to a gene. Germline CDR1 and CDR2: MDHEN and SYDVKM. CDR3 length equals 14 residues. For the CDR3, the DNA is TGTGCCAGCAGTTTAGGACAGGGTGCACAGCCCCAGCATTTT. As protein: CASSLGQGAQPQHF.

The chain is built from TRBV9 and TRBJ1-1; TRBD1 is a possible D gene (6 bases). In germline, CDR1 is SGDLS, CDR2 YYNGEE. The CDR3 sequence is 16 residues long. The V end lost 4 bases, the J end lost 3 bases, and 19 bases lay between the germline ends. Written as DNA, the CDR3 is TGTGCCAGCAGCCCCATTCCGGGGGGGGCGGACACTGAAGCTTTCTTT. Encoded protein: CASSPIPGGADTEAFF.

The J gene is TRBJ2-7, the V gene TRBV6-5; 8 bases fit TRBD1. The CDR3 length is 14 residues. Per the germline V gene, CDR1 is MNHEY and CDR2 is SVGAGI. J lost 6 bases, V lost 6 bases, and 10 bases had no gene match. The CDR3 reads CASSATGDIGEQYF. For the CDR3, the DNA is TGTGCCAGCAGCGCGACAGGGGATATCGGCGAGCAGTACTTC.

The chain couples TRBV19 to TRBJ2-2; tentative D call: TRBD2 (6 bases). V was cut by 0 bases and J by 6 bases, with 14 bases left in between. The CDR3 extends over 16 amino acids. CDR1 and CDR2 (germline): LNHDA, SQIVND (reference sequence). The CDR3 DNA follows: TGTGCCAGTAGTATAGATCGCACTTGGGGGGCCGGGGAGCTGTTTTTT. This sequence encodes CASSIDRTWGAGELFF.

This clone was observed a few times. The V and J genes are TRBV28 and TRBJ2-7; TRBD1 might be the D (5 bases). V lost 4 bases to trimming and J lost 6 bases, with 13 bases between them. This CDR3 has 13 amino acids. The germline gives CDR1 MDHEN, CDR2 SYDVKM. The CDR3 DNA reads TGTGCCAGCAGTTCCGGACAATATCCCGAGCAGTACTTC. This gives the protein CASSSGQYPEQYF.

The chain uses TRBV20-1 and TRBJ1-1; 9 bases are shared with TRBD1. With 6 bases clipped from V and 11 bases from J, the junction kept 4 bases outside the gene matches. Germline V gives CDR1 DFQATT, CDR2 SNEGSKA (reference sequence). This CDR3 is 10 amino acids long. The CDR3: CSAGQGQAFF. DNA of the CDR3: TGCAGTGCGGGACAGGGTCAGGCTTTCTTT.

CDR3 loop: CASSAPGPSNQPQHF. The DNA of the CDR3 is TGTGCCAGCAGTGCCCCAGGGCCCAGCAATCAGCCCCAGCATTTT. V and J are TRBV2 and TRBJ1-5, with a possible D match to TRBD1 (5 bases). The CDR3 is 15 amino acids. Germline V gives CDR1 SNHLY, CDR2 FYNNEI. The V gene lost 4 bases and the J gene lost 1 base, with 11 bases spanning the gap.

J is TRBJ2-5 and V is TRBV7-3; 16 bases line up with TRBD2. The CDR3 totals 16 residues. After removal of 4 bases from V and 4 bases from J, the junction contained 3 bases not matched to a gene. Germline CDR1 and CDR2: SGHTA and FQGTGA. The CDR3 reads CASSSGLAGGAETQYF. In DNA form, the CDR3 reads TGTGCCAGCAGCTCGGGACTAGCGGGAGGGGCAGAGACCCAGTACTTC. Full variable domain (outside the CDR3, taken from reference TRBV7-3 and TRBJ2-5): GAGVSQTPSNKVTEKGKYVELRCDPISGHTALYWYRQSLGQGPEFLIYFQGTGAADDSGLPNDRFFAVRPEGSVSTLKIQRTERGDSAVYLCASSSGLAGGAETQYFGPGTRLLVL.